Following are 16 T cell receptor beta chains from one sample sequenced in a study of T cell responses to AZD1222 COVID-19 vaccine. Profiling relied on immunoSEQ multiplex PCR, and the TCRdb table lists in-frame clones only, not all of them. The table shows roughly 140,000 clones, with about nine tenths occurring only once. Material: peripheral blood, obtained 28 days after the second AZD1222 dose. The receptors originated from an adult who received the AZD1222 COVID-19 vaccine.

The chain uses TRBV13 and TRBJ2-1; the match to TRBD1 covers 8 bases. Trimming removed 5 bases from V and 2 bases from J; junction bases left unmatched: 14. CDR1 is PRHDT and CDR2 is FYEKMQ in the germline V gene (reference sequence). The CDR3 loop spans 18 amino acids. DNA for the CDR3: TGTGCCAGCAGCCGAGACCTCAGGGGGCGAGGGCCCTACAATGAGCAGTTCTTC. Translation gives CASSRDLRGRGPYNEQFF.

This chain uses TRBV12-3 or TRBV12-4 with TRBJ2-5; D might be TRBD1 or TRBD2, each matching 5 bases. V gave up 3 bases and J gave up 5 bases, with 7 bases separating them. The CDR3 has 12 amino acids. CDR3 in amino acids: CASSLGVETQYF. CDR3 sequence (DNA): TGTGCCAGCAGTTTGGGGGTTGAGACCCAGTACTTC.

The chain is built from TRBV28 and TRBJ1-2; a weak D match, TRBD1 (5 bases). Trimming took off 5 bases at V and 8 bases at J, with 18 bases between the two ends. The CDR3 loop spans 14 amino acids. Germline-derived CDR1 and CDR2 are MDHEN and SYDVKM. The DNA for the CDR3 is TGTGCCAGCAGTAGGACCGGGACTCTGGGCGGCTACACCTTC. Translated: CASSRTGTLGGYTF.

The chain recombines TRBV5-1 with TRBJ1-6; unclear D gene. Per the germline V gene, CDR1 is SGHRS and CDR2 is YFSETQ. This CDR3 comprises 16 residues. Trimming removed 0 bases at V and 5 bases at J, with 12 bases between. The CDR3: CASSLGGARNNSPLHF. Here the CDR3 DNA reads TGCGCCAGCAGCTTGGGGGGTGCTCGGAATAATTCACCCCTCCACTTT.

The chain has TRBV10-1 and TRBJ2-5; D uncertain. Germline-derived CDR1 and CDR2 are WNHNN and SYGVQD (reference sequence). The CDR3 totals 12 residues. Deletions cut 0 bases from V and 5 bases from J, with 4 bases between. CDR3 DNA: TGCGCCAGCAGTGAGTCGACGGAGACCCAGTACTTC. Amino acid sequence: CASSESTETQYF.

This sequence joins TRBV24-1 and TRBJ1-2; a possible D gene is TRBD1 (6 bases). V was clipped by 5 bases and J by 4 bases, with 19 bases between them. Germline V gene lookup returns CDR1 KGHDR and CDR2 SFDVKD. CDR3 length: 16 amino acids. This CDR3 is CATSAGVAGTTYGYTF. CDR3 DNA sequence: TGTGCCACCAGTGCCGGAGTAGCCGGGACAACCTATGGCTACACCTTC.

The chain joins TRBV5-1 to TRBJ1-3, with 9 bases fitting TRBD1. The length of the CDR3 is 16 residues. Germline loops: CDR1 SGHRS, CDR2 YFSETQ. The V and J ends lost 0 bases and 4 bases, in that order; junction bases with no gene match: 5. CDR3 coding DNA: TGCGCCAGCAGCTTGGTCGGGACAGGGTTCGGAAACACCATATATTTT. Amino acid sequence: CASSLVGTGFGNTIYF. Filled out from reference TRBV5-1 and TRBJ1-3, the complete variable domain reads KAGVTQTPRYLIKTRGQQVTLSCSPISGHRSVSWYQQTPGQGLQFLFEYFSETQRNKGNFPGRFSGRQFSNSRSEMNVSTLELGDSALYLCASSLVGTGFGNTIYFGEGSWLTVV.

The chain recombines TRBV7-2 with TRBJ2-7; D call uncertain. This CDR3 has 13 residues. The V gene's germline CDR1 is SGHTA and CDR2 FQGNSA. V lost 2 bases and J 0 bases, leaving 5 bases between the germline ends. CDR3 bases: TGTGCCAGCAGCTTATCCATCTCCTACGAGCAGTACTTC. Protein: CASSLSISYEQYF.

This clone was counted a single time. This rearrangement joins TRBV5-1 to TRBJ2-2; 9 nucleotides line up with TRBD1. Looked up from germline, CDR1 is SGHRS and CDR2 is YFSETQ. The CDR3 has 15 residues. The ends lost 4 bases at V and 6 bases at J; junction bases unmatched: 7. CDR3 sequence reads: CASSPGTGKAGELFF. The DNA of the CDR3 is TGCGCCAGCAGCCCAGGGACAGGGAAGGCCGGGGAGCTGTTTTTT. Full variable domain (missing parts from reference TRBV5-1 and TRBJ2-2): KAGVTQTPRYLIKTRGQQVTLSCSPISGHRSVSWYQQTPGQGLQFLFEYFSETQRNKGNFPGRFSGRQFSNSRSEMNVSTLELGDSALYLCASSPGTGKAGELFFGEGSRLTVL.

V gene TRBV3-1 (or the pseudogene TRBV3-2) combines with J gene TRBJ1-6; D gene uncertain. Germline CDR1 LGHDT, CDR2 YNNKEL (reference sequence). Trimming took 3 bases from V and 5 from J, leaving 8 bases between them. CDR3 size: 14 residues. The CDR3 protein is CASSHNGNNSPLHF. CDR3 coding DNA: TGTGCCAGCAGCCATAACGGAAATAATTCACCCCTCCACTTT.

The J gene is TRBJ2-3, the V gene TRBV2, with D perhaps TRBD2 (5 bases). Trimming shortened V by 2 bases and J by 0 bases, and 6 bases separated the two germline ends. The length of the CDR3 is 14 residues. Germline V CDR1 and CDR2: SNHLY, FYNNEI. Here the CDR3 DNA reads TGTGCCAGCAGTGAACAGCGGAGCACAGATACGCAGTATTTT. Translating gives CASSEQRSTDTQYF. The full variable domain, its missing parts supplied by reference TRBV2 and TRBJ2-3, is EPEVTQTPSHQVTQMGQEVILRCVPISNHLYFYWYRQILGQKVEFLVSFYNNEISEKSEIFDDQFSVERPDGSNFTLKIRSTKLEDSAMYFCASSEQRSTDTQYFGPGTRLTVL.

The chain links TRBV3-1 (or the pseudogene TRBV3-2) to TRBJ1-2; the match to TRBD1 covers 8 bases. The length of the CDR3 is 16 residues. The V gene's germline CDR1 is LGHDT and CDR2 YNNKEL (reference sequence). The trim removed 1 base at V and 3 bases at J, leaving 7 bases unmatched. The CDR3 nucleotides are TGTGCCAGCAGCCAAGTGCAGGGGGCTGGGGACTATGGCTACACCTTC. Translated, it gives CASSQVQGAGDYGYTF.

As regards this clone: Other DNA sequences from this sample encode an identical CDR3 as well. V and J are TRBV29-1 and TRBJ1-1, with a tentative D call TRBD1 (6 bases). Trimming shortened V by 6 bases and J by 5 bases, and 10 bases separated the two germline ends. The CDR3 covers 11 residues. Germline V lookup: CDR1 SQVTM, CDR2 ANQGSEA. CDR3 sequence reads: CSVEGGTEAFF. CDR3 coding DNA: TGCAGCGTGGAGGGGGGAACTGAAGCTTTCTTT. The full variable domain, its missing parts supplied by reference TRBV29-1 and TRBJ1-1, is SAVISQKPSRDICQRGTSLTIQCQVDSQVTMMFWYRQQPGQSLTLIATANQGSEATYESGFVIDKFPISRPNLTFSTLTVSNMSPEDSSIYLCSVEGGTEAFFGQGTRLTVV.

For the CDR3, the DNA is TGTGCCAGCTCACCGGCCAGGAGCAATCAGCCCCAGCATTTT. It is translated as CASSPARSNQPQHF. The rearrangement joins TRBV18 to TRBJ1-5; D is unclear. Deletions cut 3 bases from V and 1 base from J, with 7 bases between. CDR1 KGHSH and CDR2 LQKENI come from the germline V gene. CDR3 length equals 14 residues. The entire variable domain, with the rest obtained from reference TRBV18 and TRBJ1-5, is as follows: NAGVMQNPRHLVRRRGQEARLRCSPMKGHSHVYWYRQLPEEGLKFMVYLQKENIIDESGMPKERFSAEFPKEGPSILRIQQVVRGDSAAYFCASSPARSNQPQHFGDGTRLSIL.

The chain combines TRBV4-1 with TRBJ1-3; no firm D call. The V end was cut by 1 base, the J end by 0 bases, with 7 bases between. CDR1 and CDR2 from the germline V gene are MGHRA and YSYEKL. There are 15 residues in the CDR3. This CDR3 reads CASSQGQISGNTIYF. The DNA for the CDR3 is TGCGCCAGCAGCCAAGGGCAGATCTCTGGAAACACCATATATTTT.

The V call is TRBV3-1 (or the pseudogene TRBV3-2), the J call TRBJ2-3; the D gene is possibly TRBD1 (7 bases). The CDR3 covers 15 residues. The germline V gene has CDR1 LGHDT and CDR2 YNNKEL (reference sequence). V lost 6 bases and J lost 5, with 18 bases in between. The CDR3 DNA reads TGTGCCAGCAGAGCACGGGCAGGGGGGTTAGATACGCAGTATTTT. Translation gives CASRARAGGLDTQYF.